This section outlines one T cell receptor (beta chain) sequence together with its context. This record belongs to a study of regulatory T cells in long-lasting Graves disease. Study details: By definition, persistent Graves' disease involved antithyroid drugs for over 5 years alongside positive TSH receptor antibodies.

This sample's time point: persistent/refractory GD, antithyroid drugs over 5 years with positive TRAb. The TCR library was prepared using RNA isolated from PBMCs. V was cut by 2 bases and J by 1 base, with 9 bases left in between. CDR1 and CDR2 (germline): MNHNS, SASEGT. This CDR3 spans 15 amino acids. For TCR beta, libraries came from iRepertoire HTBI primers and Arm-PCR of CDR3 regions. TCRdb independently ran MiXCR on the multiplex PCR reads; one entry per CDR3 protein. The sample shows about 340,000 distinct CDR3 sequences, roughly a fifth of them seen only once. The source material was peripheral blood mononuclear cells (PBMCs), sampled when the disease was refractory, from a patient treated with antithyroid drugs. This TCR was sampled from a female donor with Graves disease. The gene calls are TRBV6-1 and TRBJ2-1; a weak D match, TRBD2 (6 bases). The CDR3 region has the DNA TGTGCCAGCAGTGAATCGGGAGAGTCCTACAATGAGCAGTTCTTC. Translating it yields CASSESGESYNEQFF.